This TCR beta chain emerged from a study of T cell repertoires in cytomegalovirus infection. Study-level background: HLA-B-restricted CMV epitopes that are well studied were used alongside recently identified HLA-C-restricted ones. Public TCR beta signatures were indicative of both CMV infection and a matching HLA type.

CDR3 size: 14 residues. Unmatched junction bases numbered 3, after V lost 1 base and J lost 7 bases. The V gene's germline CDR1 is SGHNT and CDR2 YENEEA. TCRdb fed the reads into MiXCR, producing one record per CDR3 protein. The sample shows approximately 470,000 distinct CDR3 sequences, 42% of them seen only once. Broader study findings: Frequencies of public TCR beta families were cumulated, and this identified carriers of CMV plus the relevant HLA. The ex vivo response was dominated by HLA-C-restricted CMV-specific TCR beta clonotypes.

Details on this clonotype: Its antigen is undetermined.

The sequencing used cultured PBMCs, collected from culture after CMV antigen stimulation. The chain combines TRBV11-3 with TRBJ2-2; 7 nucleotides align to TRBD2. This clonotype was obtained from a human donor in good health (CMV status not recorded). Some clones in this sample may be carry-over from other donors' samples. This CDR3 reads CASSLGRTSGELFF. CDR3 nucleotide sequence: TGTGCCAGCAGCTTAGGTCGGACTAGCGGGGAGCTGTTTTTT.